Presented here are 9 T cell receptor beta chains from one specimen sequenced in a study of OX40 agonist ivuxolimab in advanced cancers. Repertoires were generated with immunoSEQ multiplex PCR, while TCRdb's copy carries only in-frame clones and drops some. Of about 73,000 clones listed, more than 85% are singletons. Specimen: CD4+ or CD8+ T cells sorted from blood, collected in a trial of the OX40 agonist ivuxolimab. These receptors came from an adult with an advanced solid tumor such as melanoma, head and neck, liver or kidney cancer.

This rearrangement joins TRBV19 to TRBJ2-7, with D maybe TRBD2 (6 bases). The length of the CDR3 is 14 residues. Trimming removed 2 bases at V and 2 bases at J, with 10 bases between. Germline assignment: CDR1 LNHDA and CDR2 SQIVND (reference sequence). CDR3 sequence (DNA): TGTGCCAGTAGTATAACGGGAGCGGCCTACGAGCAGTACTTC. It specifies CASSITGAAYEQYF.

The chain links TRBV6-5 to TRBJ1-3; D not certain. Trimming stripped 0 bases from V and 0 bases from J, with 9 bases between. Germline CDR1 MNHEY, CDR2 SVGAGI. CDR3 length equals 16 residues. CDR3 loop: CASSYSKGHSGNTIYF. CDR3 bases: TGTGCCAGCAGTTACTCAAAAGGCCACTCTGGAAACACCATATATTTT.

The gene calls are TRBV29-1 and TRBJ2-2, with 7 bases identical to TRBD1. The V gene end was trimmed by 6 bases and the J gene end by 3 bases; junction bases not matched to a gene: 7. CDR1 is SQVTM, CDR2 ANQGSEA, per germline. The CDR3 has 14 residues. CDR3 in DNA: TGCAGCGTCCGCGACAGGGTGGACACCGGGGAGCTGTTTTTT. The encoded protein is CSVRDRVDTGELFF.

The chain recombines TRBV27 with TRBJ2-7; perhaps TRBD1 as D (5 bases). Germline CDR1 and CDR2: MNHEY and SMNVEV (reference sequence). The V end lost 6 bases, the J end lost 3 bases, and 12 bases lay between the germline ends. The CDR3 spans 13 residues. The CDR3 loop reads CASSSGRDYEQYF. Written as DNA, the CDR3 is TGTGCCAGCAGCTCCGGCAGGGACTACGAGCAGTACTTC.

This chain links TRBV2 with TRBJ1-1; no definite D call. From germline, CDR1 is SNHLY and CDR2 FYNNEI. V gave up 2 bases and J gave up 0 bases, with 10 bases separating them. This CDR3 contains 15 residues. The CDR3 DNA follows: TGTGCCAGCAGTGAATTTCCGACTATGAACACTGAAGCTTTCTTT. Amino acid sequence: CASSEFPTMNTEAFF.

In this sample, this clone turned up once. V usage is TRBV19 and J usage is TRBJ1-1, with 7 bases identical to TRBD1. CDR1 is LNHDA and CDR2 is SQIVND in the germline V gene (reference sequence). The V segment lost 5 bases and the J segment 6 bases; nucleotides outside the gene matches: 12. CDR3 size: 15 residues. The CDR3 DNA follows: TGTGCCAGTAGTTCAAGAGGGGGCGCCCGGGCTGAAGCTTTCTTT. Residues: CASSSRGGARAEAFF. Full variable domain (missing parts from reference TRBV19 and TRBJ1-1): DGGITQSPKYLFRKEGQNVTLSCEQNLNHDAMYWYRQDPGQGLRLIYYSQIVNDFQKGDIAEGYSVSREKKESFPLTVTSAQKNPTAFYLCASSSRGGARAEAFFGQGTRLTVV.

The chain uses TRBV2 and TRBJ2-5, with D uncertain. Germline-derived CDR1 and CDR2 are SNHLY and FYNNEI. The CDR3 runs 13 residues. V lost 4 bases, J lost 0 bases, and 6 bases lay in between. CDR3 DNA: TGTGCCAGCAGTGTGATGTACCAAGAGACCCAGTACTTC. This codes for CASSVMYQETQYF.

The gene calls are TRBV15 and TRBJ1-2; 8 nucleotides agree with TRBD1. The germline V gene encodes CDR1 LNHNV and CDR2 YYDKDF (reference sequence). V gave up 1 base and J gave up 8 bases; unmatched junction bases: 6. This CDR3 comprises 14 residues. The CDR3 DNA reads as TGTGCCACCAGCAGAGCATCAGGGGGCCGAGGCTACACCTTC. As protein: CATSRASGGRGYTF.

The chain couples TRBV19 to TRBJ2-7; 9 bases are shared with TRBD1. The CDR3 has 14 amino acids. The V segment lost 7 bases and the J segment 5 bases; nucleotides outside the gene matches: 9. Germline V gene lookup returns CDR1 LNHDA and CDR2 SQIVND (reference sequence). The CDR3 spells CASTLGQGIHEQYF. In nucleotides, the CDR3 is TGTGCCAGTACCTTGGGACAGGGCATCCACGAGCAGTACTTC.